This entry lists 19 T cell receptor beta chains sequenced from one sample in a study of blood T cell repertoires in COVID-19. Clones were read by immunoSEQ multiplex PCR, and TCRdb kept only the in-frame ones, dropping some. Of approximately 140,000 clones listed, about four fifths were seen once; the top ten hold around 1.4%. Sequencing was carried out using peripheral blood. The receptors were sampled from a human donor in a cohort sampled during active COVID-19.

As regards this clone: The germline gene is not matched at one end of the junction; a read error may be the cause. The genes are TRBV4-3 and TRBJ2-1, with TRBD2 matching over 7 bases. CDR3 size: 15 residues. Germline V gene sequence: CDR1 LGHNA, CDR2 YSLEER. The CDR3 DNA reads TGCGCCAGCAGCCAAGGCCGACTAGCCTACGATGAGCAGTTCTTC. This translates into CASSQGRLAYDEQFF.

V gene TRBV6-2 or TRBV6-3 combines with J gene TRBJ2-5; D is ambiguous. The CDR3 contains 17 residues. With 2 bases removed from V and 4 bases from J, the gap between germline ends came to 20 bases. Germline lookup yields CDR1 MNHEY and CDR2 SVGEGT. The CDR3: CASSYRLGDKGGETQYF. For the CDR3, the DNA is TGTGCCAGCAGTTACCGGTTAGGAGATAAAGGCGGAGAGACCCAGTACTTC.

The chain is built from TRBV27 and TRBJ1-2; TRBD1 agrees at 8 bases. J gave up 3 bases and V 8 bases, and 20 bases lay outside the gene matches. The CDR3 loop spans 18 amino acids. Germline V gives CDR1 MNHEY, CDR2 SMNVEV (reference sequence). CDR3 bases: TGTGCCAGCTGGCCACTCGGGACAGGTTTGGGTTCGTACTATGGCTACACCTTC. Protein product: CASWPLGTGLGSYYGYTF.

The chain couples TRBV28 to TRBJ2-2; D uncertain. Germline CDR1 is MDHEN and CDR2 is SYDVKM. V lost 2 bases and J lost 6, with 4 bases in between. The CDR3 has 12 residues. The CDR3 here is CASSLKPGELFF. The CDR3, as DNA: TGTGCCAGCAGTTTAAAGCCCGGGGAGCTGTTTTTT. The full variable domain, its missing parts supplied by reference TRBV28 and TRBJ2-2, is DVKVTQSSRYLVKRTGEKVFLECVQDMDHENMFWYRQDPGLGLRLIYFSYDVKMKEKGDIPEGYSVSREKKERFSLILESASTNQTSMYLCASSLKPGELFFGEGSRLTVL.

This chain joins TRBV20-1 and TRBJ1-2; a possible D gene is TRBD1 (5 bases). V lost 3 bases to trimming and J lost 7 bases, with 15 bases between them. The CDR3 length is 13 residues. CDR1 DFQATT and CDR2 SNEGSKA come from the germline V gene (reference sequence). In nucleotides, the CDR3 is TGCAGTGCTAGTCCCCCAGGGACTTCTGGCTACACCTTC. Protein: CSASPPGTSGYTF.

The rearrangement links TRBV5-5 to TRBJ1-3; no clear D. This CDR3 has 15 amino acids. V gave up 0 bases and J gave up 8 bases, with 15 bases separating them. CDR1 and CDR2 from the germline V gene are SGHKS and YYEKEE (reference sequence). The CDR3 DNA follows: TGTGCCAGCAGCTTGGCCATCTACTCACTCCACACCATATATTTT. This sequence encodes CASSLAIYSLHTIYF.

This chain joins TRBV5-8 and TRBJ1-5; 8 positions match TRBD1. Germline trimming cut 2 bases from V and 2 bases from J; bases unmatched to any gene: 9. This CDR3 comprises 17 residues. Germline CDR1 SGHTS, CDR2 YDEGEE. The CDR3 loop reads CASSLRTGTDGNQPQHF. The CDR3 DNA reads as TGTGCCAGCAGCTTAAGGACAGGGACTGACGGCAATCAGCCCCAGCATTTT.

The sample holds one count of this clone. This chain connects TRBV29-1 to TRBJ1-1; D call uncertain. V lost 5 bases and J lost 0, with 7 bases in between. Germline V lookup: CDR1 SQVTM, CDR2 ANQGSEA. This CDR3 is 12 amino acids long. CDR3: CSVWAVNTEAFF. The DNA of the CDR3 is TGCAGCGTTTGGGCAGTGAACACTGAAGCTTTCTTT.

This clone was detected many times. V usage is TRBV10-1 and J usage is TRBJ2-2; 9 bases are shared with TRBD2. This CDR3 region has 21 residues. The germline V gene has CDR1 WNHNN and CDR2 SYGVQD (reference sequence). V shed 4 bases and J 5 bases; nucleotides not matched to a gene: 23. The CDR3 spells CASSGFTVDSGRLVMTGELFF. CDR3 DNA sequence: TGCGCCAGCAGTGGATTTACGGTTGATAGCGGGAGACTGGTTATGACCGGGGAGCTGTTTTTT.

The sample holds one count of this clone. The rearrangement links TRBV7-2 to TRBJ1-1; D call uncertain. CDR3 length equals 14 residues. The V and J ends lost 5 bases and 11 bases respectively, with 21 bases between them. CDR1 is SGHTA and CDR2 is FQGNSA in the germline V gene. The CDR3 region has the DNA TGTGCCAGCAGCCGGACGATGGAGAGTTCGGGGGCTTTCTTT. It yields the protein CASSRTMESSGAFF.

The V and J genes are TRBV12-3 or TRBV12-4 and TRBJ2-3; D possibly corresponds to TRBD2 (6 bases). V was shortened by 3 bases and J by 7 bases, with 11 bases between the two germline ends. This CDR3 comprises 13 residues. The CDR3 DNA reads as TGTGCCAGCAGTTTGGGGGGTTGGAATACGCAGTATTTT. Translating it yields CASSLGGWNTQYF.

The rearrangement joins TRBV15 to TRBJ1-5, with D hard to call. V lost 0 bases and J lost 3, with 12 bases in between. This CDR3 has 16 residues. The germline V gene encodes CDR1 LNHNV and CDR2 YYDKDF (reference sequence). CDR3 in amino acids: CATSRDRSGLNQPQHF. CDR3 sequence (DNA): TGTGCCACCAGCAGAGATAGGTCGGGTCTCAATCAGCCCCAGCATTTT. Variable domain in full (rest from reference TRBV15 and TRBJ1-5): DAMVIQNPRYQVTQFGKPVTLSCSQTLNHNVMYWYQQKSSQAPKLLFHYYDKDFNNEADTPDNFQSRRPNTSFCFLDIRSPGLGDTAMYLCATSRDRSGLNQPQHFGDGTRLSIL.

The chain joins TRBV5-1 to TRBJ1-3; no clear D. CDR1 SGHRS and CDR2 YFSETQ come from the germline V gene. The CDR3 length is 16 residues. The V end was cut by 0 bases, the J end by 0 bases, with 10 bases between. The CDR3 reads CASSLGVTVSGNTIYF. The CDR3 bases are TGCGCCAGCAGCTTGGGAGTCACAGTCTCTGGAAACACCATATATTTT.

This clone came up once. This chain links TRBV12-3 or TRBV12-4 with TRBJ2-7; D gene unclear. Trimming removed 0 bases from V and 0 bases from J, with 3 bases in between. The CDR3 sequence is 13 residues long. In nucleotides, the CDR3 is TGTGCCAGCAGTTTAGCCAACTCCTACGAGCAGTACTTC. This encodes CASSLANSYEQYF.

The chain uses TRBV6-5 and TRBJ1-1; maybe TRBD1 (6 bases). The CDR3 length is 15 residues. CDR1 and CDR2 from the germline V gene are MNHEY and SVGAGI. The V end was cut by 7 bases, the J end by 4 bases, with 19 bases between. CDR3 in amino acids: CASTQGWAGATEAFF. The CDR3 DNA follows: TGTGCCAGCACCCAAGGGTGGGCGGGGGCCACTGAAGCTTTCTTT.

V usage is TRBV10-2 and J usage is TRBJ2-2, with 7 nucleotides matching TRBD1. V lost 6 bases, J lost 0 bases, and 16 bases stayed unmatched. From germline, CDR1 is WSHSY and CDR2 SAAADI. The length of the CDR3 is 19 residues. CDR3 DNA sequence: TGCGCCAGCAGAGGAACTCCGGGACAGCTAAGATCGAACACCGGGGAGCTGTTTTTT. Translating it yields CASRGTPGQLRSNTGELFF.

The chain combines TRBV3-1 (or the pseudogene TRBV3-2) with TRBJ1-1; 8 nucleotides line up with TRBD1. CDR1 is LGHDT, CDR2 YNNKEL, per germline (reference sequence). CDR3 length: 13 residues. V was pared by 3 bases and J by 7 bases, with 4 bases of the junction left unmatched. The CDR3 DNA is TGTGCCAGCAGCCACAGGGGGCGAGATGAAGCTTTCTTT. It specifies CASSHRGRDEAFF.

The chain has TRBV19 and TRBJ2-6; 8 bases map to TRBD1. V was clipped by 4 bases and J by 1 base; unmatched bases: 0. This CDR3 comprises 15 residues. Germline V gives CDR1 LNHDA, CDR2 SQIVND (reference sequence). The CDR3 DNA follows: TGTGCCAGTAGTAGGACAGGGTCTGGGGCCAACGTCCTGACTTTC. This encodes CASSRTGSGANVLTF.

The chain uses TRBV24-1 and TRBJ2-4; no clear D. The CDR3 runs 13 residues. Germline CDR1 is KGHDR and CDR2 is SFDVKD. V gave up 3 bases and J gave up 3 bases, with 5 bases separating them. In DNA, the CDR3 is TGTGCCACCAGTGATAGAGTCAAAAACATTCAGTACTTC. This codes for CATSDRVKNIQYF.